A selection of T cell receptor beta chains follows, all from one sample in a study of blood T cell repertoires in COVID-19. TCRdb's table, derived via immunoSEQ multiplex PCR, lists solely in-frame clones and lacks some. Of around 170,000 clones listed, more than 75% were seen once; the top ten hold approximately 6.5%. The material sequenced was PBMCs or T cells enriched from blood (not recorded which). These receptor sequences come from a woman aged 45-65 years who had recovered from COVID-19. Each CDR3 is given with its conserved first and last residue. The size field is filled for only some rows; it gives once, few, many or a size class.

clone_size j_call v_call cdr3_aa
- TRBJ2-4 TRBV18 CASSANLAGAKNIQYF
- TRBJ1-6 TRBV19 CASDHQGNSPLHF
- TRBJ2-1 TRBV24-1 CATSDLSSGRNEQFF
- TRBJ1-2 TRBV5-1 CASSRAGDGYTF
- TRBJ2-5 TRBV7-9 CASSLVGQVQETQYF
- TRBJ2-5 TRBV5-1 CASRRTTGPQETQYF
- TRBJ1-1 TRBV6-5 CASSYSLATGGVGAFF
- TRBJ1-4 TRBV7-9 CASSGTGGRNEKLFF
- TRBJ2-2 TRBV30 CAWTPNLLNTGELFF
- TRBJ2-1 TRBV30 CAWRGDRDEQFF
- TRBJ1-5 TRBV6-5 CASSPTGGIYQPQHF
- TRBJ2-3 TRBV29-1 CSERGGSTDTQYF
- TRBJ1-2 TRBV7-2 CASSDRGRGGYTF
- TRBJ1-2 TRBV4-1 CASSQRDTTTGGYGYTF
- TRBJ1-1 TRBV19 CASSIMIRVEAFF
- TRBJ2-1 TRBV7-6 CASSSAFAGGKGSNEQFF
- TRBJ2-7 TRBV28 CASSSRTGGREQYF
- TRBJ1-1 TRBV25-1 CASSEWGSKYEAFF
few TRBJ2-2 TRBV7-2 CASSLATSGYGELFF
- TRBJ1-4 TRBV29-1 CSVRWAAYEKLFF
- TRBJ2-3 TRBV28 CASSLFLGQGTDTQYF
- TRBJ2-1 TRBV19 CASRGTSRIYEQFF
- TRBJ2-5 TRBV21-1 CASSKVRQETQYF
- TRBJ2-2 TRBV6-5 CASGGRDYTGELFF
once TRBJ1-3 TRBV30 CAWSVGGGNTIYF
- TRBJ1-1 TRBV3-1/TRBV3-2 CASSQEAAAFF
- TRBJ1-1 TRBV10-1 CASSDPDRLGEAFF
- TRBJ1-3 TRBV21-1 CASSTRDRRIGSSGNTIYF
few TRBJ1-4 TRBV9 CASSVGDRGRGLEEKLFF
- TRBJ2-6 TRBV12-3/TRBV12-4 CASRRSGANVLTF
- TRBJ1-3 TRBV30 CAWGAGGDAGNTIYF
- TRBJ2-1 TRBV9 CASSVGGLNNEQFF
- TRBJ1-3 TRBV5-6 CASSFLQGFSGNTIYF
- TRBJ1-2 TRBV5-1 CASRDRDYGYTF
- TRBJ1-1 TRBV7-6 CASSRDTNTEAFF
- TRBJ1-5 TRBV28 CASRDRADQPQHF
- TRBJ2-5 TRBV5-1 CASSLEWSGTQYF
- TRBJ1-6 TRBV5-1 CASSPYSRDSPLHF
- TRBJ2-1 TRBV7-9 CASSLATSTDEQFF
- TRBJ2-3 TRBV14 CASSRTAASTDTQYF
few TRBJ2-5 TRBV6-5 CASSYSKGLETQYF
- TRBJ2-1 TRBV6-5 CASSSVYNEQFF
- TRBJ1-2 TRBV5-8 CASSFLGYPPGNYGYTF
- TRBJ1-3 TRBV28 CASSLDQGSSGNTIYF
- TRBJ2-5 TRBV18 CASSSGLQETQYF
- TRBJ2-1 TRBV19 CASSMAGGGNEQFF
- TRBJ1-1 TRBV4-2 CASSQPGQGTYEAFF
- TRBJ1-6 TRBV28 CASSLSEAYNSPLHF
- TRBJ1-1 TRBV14 CASSLAGMNTEAFF
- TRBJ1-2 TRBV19 CASRKTGPPNYGYTF
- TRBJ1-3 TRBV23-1 CASSQQVYSHSGNTIYF
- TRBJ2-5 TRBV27 CASSLAGGPGETQYF
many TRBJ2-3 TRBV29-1 CSGDQGGTDTQYF
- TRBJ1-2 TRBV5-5 CASSEGQGYGYTF
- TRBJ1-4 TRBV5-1 CASSVNSEQGKLFF
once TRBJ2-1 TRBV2 CASTPQGFSYNEQFF
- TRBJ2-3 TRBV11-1 CASSGRLVDTQYF
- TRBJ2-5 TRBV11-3 CASSLGRGETQYF